This T cell receptor beta chain came from a study of low-dose radiotherapy and immunotherapy resistance in tumors. First-strand cDNA relied on TRAV- and TRBV-specific primers spanning alpha and beta chains. Both a constant-region primer and a V-primer adapter served to amplify TCRs across roughly 22 PCR cycles. In TCRdb, the reads were re-called with MiXCR into one record per CDR3 protein. The data contain fewer than 110,000 distinct CDR3 sequences, under 25% of them seen just once; the ten biggest clones take up 4.1%. Time point meaning: after trial treatment. The treatment: LDRT plus nivolumab, ipilimumab, low-dose cyclophosphamide and aspirin (RACIN trial). Trimming removed 7 bases at V and 2 bases at J, with 18 bases between. This CDR3 comprises 15 residues. Germline V gene data show CDR1 as MDHEN and CDR2 as SYDVKM.

This TCR came from a male donor with prostate cancer. Sample: PBMCs, taken after low-dose radiotherapy plus immunotherapy. The gene calls are TRBV28 and TRBJ2-7; D call uncertain. The CDR3 bases are TGTGCCAGCAACCCAAACCGGGTGCAGACCTACGAGCAGTACTTC. Its protein product is CASNPNRVQTYEQYF.